The rows below give T cell receptor beta chains drawn from one sample of a study of neurological immune-mediated disorders. MiXCR, run by TCRdb on the 5' RACE reads, gives a single entry per CDR3 protein. The repertoire includes about 50,000 distinct CDR3 sequences, about 9.1% of them detected once, and 1.6% sits in the top ten. Sequencing was carried out using PBMCs. The receptors come from a woman aged 40 to 50 in good health. Both conserved end residues are part of each CDR3. A D gene is named only where the DNA matches it firmly. Clone sizes are given selectively: once, few, many, or a class where the clone is expanded.

TRBJ2-7	many	TRBD2	TRBV10-3	TGTGCCATCGCACCGGGACAGTTGACTAGCGGGAACTACGAGCAGTACTTC	CAIAPGQLTSGNYEQYF
TRBJ1-1	many	-	TRBV5-1	TGCGCCAGCAGCCAACAGGTTTCGAACACTGAAGCTTTCTTT	CASSQQVSNTEAFF
TRBJ2-3	many	-	TRBV20-1	TGCAGTGCTGGATTAGAGGCAGATACGCAGTATTTT	CSAGLEADTQYF
TRBJ2-1	-	TRBD1	TRBV7-6	TGTGCCAGCAGCGCCGGACAGGGGGCCTACAATGAGCAGTTCTTC	CASSAGQGAYNEQFF
TRBJ1-2	many	-	TRBV12-5	TGTGCTAGTGGCCTAAGACAGAGTACTAACTATGGCTACACCTTC	CASGLRQSTNYGYTF
TRBJ1-4	many	-	TRBV3-2	TGTGCCAGCAGCCTACAGGGAGGGACTAATGAAAAACTGTTTTTT	CASSLQGGTNEKLFF
TRBJ1-1	many	TRBD1	TRBV18	TGTGCCAGCTCATCGAGCCGGGACAGGGCTGAAGCTTTCTTT	CASSSSRDRAEAFF
TRBJ2-7	many	-	TRBV5-1	TGCGCCAGCAGCTCCCCGACAGAATCCTACGAGCAGTACTTC	CASSSPTESYEQYF
TRBJ2-3	many	TRBD2	TRBV6-1	TGTGCCAGCAGTGAACGGGGGGTGGGGGACACAGATACGCAGTATTTT	CASSERGVGDTDTQYF
TRBJ1-5	many	TRBD1	TRBV14	TGTGCCAGCAGCCCGACAGGGCGTCGGCAGCCCCAGCATTTT	CASSPTGRRQPQHF
TRBJ2-1	many	TRBD2	TRBV6-2/TRBV6-3	TGTGCCAGCAGACTCCCACTAGCGGGTGTCAATGAGCAGTTCTTC	CASRLPLAGVNEQFF
TRBJ2-5	many	-	TRBV20-1	TGCAGTGCTATGGGAAGCCAGCAAGAGACCCAGTACTTC	CSAMGSQQETQYF
TRBJ1-5	many	-	TRBV6-5	TGTGCCAGCAGAAGGGGTAATCAGCCCCAGCATTTT	CASRRGNQPQHF
TRBJ1-2	many	-	TRBV7-2	TGTGCCAGCAGCTTTTGGGAGGGCTATGGCTACACCTTC	CASSFWEGYGYTF
TRBJ1-6	many	-	TRBV7-8	TGTGCCAGCAGCTTCGGGAATTCACCCCTCCACTTT	CASSFGNSPLHF
TRBJ2-2	-	TRBD2	TRBV7-2	TGTGCCAGCAGCTTAGGGACTAGCGGTTTTGGGGAGCTGTTTTTT	CASSLGTSGFGELFF
TRBJ2-7	many	-	TRBV7-2	TGTGCCAGCAGCACTCGCCACGAGCAGTACTTC	CASSTRHEQYF
TRBJ2-3	many	TRBD2	TRBV6-5	TGTGCCAGCAGTCGCTCCACTAGCGGGGGGAGTTCTAGCACAGATACGCAGTATTTT	CASSRSTSGGSSSTDTQYF
TRBJ1-6	few	-	TRBV20-1	TGCAGTGCCCCTTACCCCGGGGGTCTCTCCTATAATTCACCCCTCCACTTT	CSAPYPGGLSYNSPLHF
TRBJ1-6	many	TRBD1	TRBV7-2	TGTGCCAGCAGCCAATACCTCCGCGTGGGACAGGGGGATTCACCCCTCCACTTT	CASSQYLRVGQGDSPLHF
TRBJ2-2	many	TRBD2	TRBV5-1	TGCGCCAGCAGCCCCACTAGCGGGAAGGGCGGGGAGCTGTTTTTT	CASSPTSGKGGELFF
TRBJ1-5	many	TRBD1	TRBV12-3/TRBV12-4	TGTGCCAGCAGTTTCACCCCGACAGGGATTCAGCCCCAGCATTTT	CASSFTPTGIQPQHF
TRBJ2-7	many	-	TRBV10-3	TGTGCCATCAGAGACCGGGACTGGGCCTACGAGCAGTACTTC	CAIRDRDWAYEQYF
TRBJ2-5	-	-	TRBV20-1	TGCAGTGCCACCCTAGGGACCCAGTACTTC	CSATLGTQYF
TRBJ2-7	many	-	TRBV7-9	TGTGCCAGCAGCCCCTCTAGCTCCAGCTCCTACGAGCAGTACTTC	CASSPSSSSSYEQYF
TRBJ2-7	many	TRBD2	TRBV9	TGTGCCAGCGCCCCGATGGGGACTAGATCAATCTACGAGCAGTACTTC	CASAPMGTRSIYEQYF
TRBJ2-7	many	-	TRBV6-5	TGTGCCAGCAGTTATTTCGGGAGTGGCCACGAGCAGTACTTC	CASSYFGSGHEQYF
TRBJ2-2	many	TRBD2	TRBV6-6	TGTGCCAGCACTTATAGCGGGGGAGCGAACACCGGGGAGCTGTTTTTT	CASTYSGGANTGELFF
TRBJ1-2	many	-	TRBV4-1	TGCGCCAGCAGCCAAGTTTTAGTTAACTATGGCTACACCTTC	CASSQVLVNYGYTF
TRBJ1-1	many	-	TRBV12-3/TRBV12-4	TGTGCCAGCAGTTTGGAAGGGGCATCGAACACTGAAGCTTTCTTT	CASSLEGASNTEAFF
TRBJ2-1	many	TRBD2	TRBV20-1	TGCAGTGCTAGTGGGCGGGGGGCCGTATTAAATGAGCAGTTCTTC	CSASGRGAVLNEQFF
TRBJ2-1	many	-	TRBV29-1	TGCAGCGTTCCAGGGGTAGATTCCTACAATGAGCAGTTCTTC	CSVPGVDSYNEQFF
TRBJ1-5	many	-	TRBV12-3/TRBV12-4	TGTGCCAGCAGTTTAGGAGCGTATAGCAATCAGCCCCAGCATTTT	CASSLGAYSNQPQHF
TRBJ2-7	few	-	TRBV6-1	TGTGCCAGCAGTGAATCCCAGGCGTCCTCCTACGAGCAGTACTTT	CASSESQASSYEQYF
TRBJ2-1	few	-	TRBV7-8	TGTGCCAGCAGCTTAGCGCTACGTTACAATGAGCAGTTCTTC	CASSLALRYNEQFF
TRBJ2-1	many	TRBD2	TRBV12-3/TRBV12-4	TGTGCCAGCAGTTTTAGACTAGCGGACCGCAATGAGCAGTTCTTC	CASSFRLADRNEQFF
TRBJ1-2	many	TRBD1	TRBV9	TGTGCCAGCAGCGGGGGACAGGGGGAGAACTATGGCTACACCTTC	CASSGGQGENYGYTF
TRBJ2-4	many	TRBD2	TRBV6-5	TGTGCCAGCAGTGGAGCGGGGTTAGCCAAAAACATTCAGTACTTC	CASSGAGLAKNIQYF
TRBJ1-2	many	-	TRBV5-8	TGTGCCAGCAGCTTGGCCGAGAACTATGGCTACACCTTC	CASSLAENYGYTF
TRBJ2-7	-	-	TRBV7-9	TGTGCCAGCAGCCCACTAGGTGTGGCGGACCGCTCCTACGAGCAGTACTTC	CASSPLGVADRSYEQYF
TRBJ2-2	many	-	TRBV25-1	TGTGCCAGCAGTGAATTGGACAGAAACACCGGGGAGCTGTTTTTT	CASSELDRNTGELFF